This TCR beta chain was captured by sequencing in a study of human T cells and chemical hapten exposure. Library preparation tagged each individual cDNA molecule with a unique molecular identifier. Via MiXCR, TCRdb re-called the RACE reads, giving one row per CDR3 protein. Of about 190,000 distinct CDR3 sequences listed, around 25% are singletons. Trimming cost V 1 base and J 2 bases; bases outside gene matches: 7. Germline V gene lookup returns CDR1 SGHTA and CDR2 FQGNSA. The CDR3 has 16 amino acids. Indicated time point: patch test 3, about 24 weeks after DPC sensitization. The sample's treatment: therapeutic diphenylcyclopropenone sensitization with weekly scalp DPC. People who gave samples had alopecia, were 18 to 70 years old, and were suitable for DPC. Total RNA came from unfractionated whole blood.

This TCR was sampled from a woman aged 40 to 50 with alopecia areata. Some clones in this sample may be carry-over from other donors' samples. Sample: whole blood, taken in connection with sensitization to the hapten diphenylcyclopropenone (DPC). The chain couples TRBV7-2 to TRBJ2-5; 7 nucleotides line up with TRBD2. The CDR3 is CASSLVGSRGQETQYF. The DNA for the CDR3 is TGTGCCAGCAGCTTAGTGGGCTCGCGGGGGCAAGAGACCCAGTACTTC.